The 16 T cell receptor beta chains reported below all come from one sample, sequenced in a study of blood T cell repertoires in COVID-19. The protocol was immunoSEQ multiplex PCR, while the TCRdb copy is restricted to in-frame clones and leaves out a portion. Of 110,000 or so clones in the sample, roughly 85% are singletons; the top ten hold 2% to 3%. The specimen sequenced was peripheral blood. All receptors come from a human donor in a cohort sampled during active COVID-19.

The rearrangement links TRBV5-4 to TRBJ2-7; 9 bases are a match to TRBD2. This CDR3 has 19 residues. The germline V gene has CDR1 SGHNT and CDR2 YYREEE (reference sequence). Trimming removed 0 bases from V and 4 bases from J; junction bases left unmatched: 17. CDR3 nucleotides: TGTGCCAGCAGCTTGGATCGGCTAGCGGGACAAGGCTTAGGTTACGAGCAGTACTTC. It translates to CASSLDRLAGQGLGYEQYF.

The chain joins TRBV2 to TRBJ2-5, with 10 bases fitting TRBD1. Losses at the gene ends were 6 bases for V and 5 bases for J; bases not matched to a gene: 6. Germline values: CDR1 SNHLY, CDR2 FYNNEI. The CDR3 length is 14 residues. The chain's CDR3 is CASRTGGSLETQYF. DNA for the CDR3: TGTGCCAGCAGGACAGGGGGCTCTCTGGAGACCCAGTACTTC.

V is TRBV6-5 and J is TRBJ1-2; D gene uncertain. Looked up from germline, CDR1 is MNHEY and CDR2 is SVGAGI. V lost 6 bases and J 6 bases, leaving 17 bases between the germline ends. This CDR3 has 14 amino acids. CDR3 in DNA: TGTGCCAGCAGCCACCCCCCCCCGAGGGATGGCTACACCTTC. Protein: CASSHPPPRDGYTF.

The V and J genes are TRBV7-6 and TRBJ2-3, with 10 nucleotides matching TRBD2. Germline V gives CDR1 SGHVS, CDR2 FNYEAQ. CDR3 length: 16 amino acids. V shed 5 bases and J 6 bases; nucleotides not matched to a gene: 11. This CDR3 is CASSLGASGRRDTQYF. The CDR3 region has the DNA TGTGCCAGCAGCCTGGGTGCTAGCGGGAGACGGGATACGCAGTATTTT.

The rearrangement joins TRBV6-5 to TRBJ2-1, with a tentative D call TRBD2 (5 bases). V was pared by 7 bases and J by 0 bases, with 13 bases between. CDR3 size: 15 residues. Germline V CDR1 and CDR2: MNHEY, SVGAGI. CDR3 loop: CASNLGDSSYNEQFF. CDR3 in DNA: TGTGCCAGCAATCTCGGGGATTCCTCCTACAATGAGCAGTTCTTC.

The V gene is TRBV5-1, the J gene TRBJ2-1; tentatively, D is TRBD2 (6 bases). Deletions cut 0 bases from V and 0 bases from J, with 7 bases between. The CDR3 covers 15 residues. CDR1 and CDR2 from the germline V gene are SGHRS and YFSETQ. The CDR3 loop is CASSLATSSYNEQFF. In DNA form, the CDR3 reads TGCGCCAGCAGCTTGGCGACTAGCTCCTACAATGAGCAGTTCTTC.

The rearrangement uses TRBV5-4 and TRBJ2-7, with 12 bases lining up with TRBD2. The trim removed 1 base at V and 2 bases at J, leaving 4 bases unmatched. CDR1 is SGHNT and CDR2 is YYREEE in the germline V gene (reference sequence). The CDR3 is 16 residues long. The CDR3 nucleotides are TGTGCCAGCAGCTTGCTAGCGGGGGGGACCGCCTACGAGCAGTACTTC. Translation gives CASSLLAGGTAYEQYF.

CDR3 residues: CASSRREVDTQYF. As DNA, the CDR3 is TGTGCCAGCAGCCGACGGGAGGTCGATACGCAGTATTTT. The chain carries TRBV7-8 and TRBJ2-3; 7 nucleotides match TRBD2. The CDR3 consists of 13 residues. Germline lookup yields CDR1 SGHVS and CDR2 FQNEAQ. The ends lost 5 bases at V and 6 bases at J; junction bases unmatched: 5.

The chain carries TRBV13 and TRBJ1-1, with 9 nucleotides matching TRBD1. This CDR3 is 15 amino acids long. Germline-derived CDR1 and CDR2 are PRHDT and FYEKMQ (reference sequence). After removal of 4 bases from V and 3 bases from J, the junction contained 6 bases not matched to a gene. The CDR3 sequence: CASSWDRASDTEAFF. In DNA form, the CDR3 reads TGTGCCAGCAGCTGGGACAGGGCGTCTGACACTGAAGCTTTCTTT.

This clone appeared a single time. V and J are TRBV19 and TRBJ2-7, with TRBD2 matching 15 bases. CDR3 length: 15 residues. The V gene's germline CDR1 is LNHDA and CDR2 SQIVND (reference sequence). Trimming at V came to 1 base and at J to 6 bases, leaving 1 base not matched to a gene. The CDR3 reads CASSIGGLAGGEQYF. The CDR3 DNA reads TGTGCCAGTAGTATAGGGGGACTAGCGGGAGGCGAGCAGTACTTC.

This chain connects TRBV3-1 (or the pseudogene TRBV3-2) to TRBJ2-2; the D is unclear. Between the trimmed V and J ends, which lost 4 bases and 2 bases, there was a span of 5 bases. The germline V gene encodes CDR1 LGHDT and CDR2 YNNKEL (reference sequence). The length of the CDR3 is 13 residues. The chain's CDR3 is CASSPGNTGELFF. DNA for the CDR3: TGTGCCAGCAGCCCAGGCAACACCGGGGAGCTGTTTTTT.

The V gene is TRBV4-2, the J gene TRBJ1-6, with TRBD1 identical over 9 bases. The CDR3 loop spans 19 amino acids. The V segment lost 2 bases and the J segment 10 bases; nucleotides outside the gene matches: 18. Per germline, CDR1 LGHNA and CDR2 YNFKEQ. CDR3 nucleotides: TGTGCCAGCAGCCAAAACCGAAACTACAGGGGGCATAGTCTGTCACCCCTCCACTTT. Translation gives CASSQNRNYRGHSLSPLHF.

This clone has only one observation. The genes are TRBV28 and TRBJ2-5; TRBD1 aligns across 9 bases. J was trimmed by 0 bases and V by 6 bases; bases with no gene match: 8. Looked up from germline, CDR1 is MDHEN and CDR2 is SYDVKM. This CDR3 has 16 amino acids. The DNA for the CDR3 is TGTGCCAGCAGCTCCACCGGGACAGGGTACCAAGAGACCCAGTACTTC. Its translation is CASSSTGTGYQETQYF.

The chain couples TRBV7-9 to TRBJ1-4; 7 positions agree with TRBD1. J gave up 6 bases and V 0 bases, and 10 bases lay outside the gene matches. CDR1 and CDR2 (germline): SEHNR, FQNEAQ (reference sequence). The CDR3 covers 17 residues. CDR3 residues: CASSLAGGASRDEKLFF. In nucleotides, the CDR3 is TGTGCCAGCAGCTTAGCAGGGGGCGCGTCTAGGGATGAAAAACTGTTTTTT.

The rearrangement uses TRBV28 and TRBJ1-1, with 8 bases aligning to TRBD1. Trimming took 3 bases from V and 7 from J; bases not matched to a gene: 13. This CDR3 comprises 16 residues. Germline V gene lookup returns CDR1 MDHEN and CDR2 SYDVKM. CDR3 nucleotide sequence: TGTGCCAGCAGTTTCCTTCAGGGGGCCCTTCGGGGTGAAGCTTTCTTT. This gives the protein CASSFLQGALRGEAFF.

J is TRBJ2-1 and V is TRBV2; D may be TRBD1 (5 bases). Germline loops: CDR1 SNHLY, CDR2 FYNNEI. This CDR3 comprises 15 residues. V was clipped by 3 bases and J by 1 base, with 10 bases between them. CDR3 protein: CASSDWAGSYNEQFF. In nucleotides, the CDR3 is TGTGCCAGCAGTGATTGGGCAGGGTCCTACAATGAGCAGTTCTTC.